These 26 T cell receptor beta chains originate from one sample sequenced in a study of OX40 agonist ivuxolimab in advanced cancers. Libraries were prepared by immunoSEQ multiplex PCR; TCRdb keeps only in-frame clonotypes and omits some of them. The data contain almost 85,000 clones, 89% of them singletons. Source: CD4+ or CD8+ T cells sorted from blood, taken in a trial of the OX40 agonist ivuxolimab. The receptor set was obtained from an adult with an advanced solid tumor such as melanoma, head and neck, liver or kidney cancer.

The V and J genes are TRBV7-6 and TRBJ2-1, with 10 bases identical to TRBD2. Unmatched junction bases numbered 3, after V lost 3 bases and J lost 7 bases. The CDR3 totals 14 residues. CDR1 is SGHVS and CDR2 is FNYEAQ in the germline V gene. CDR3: CASSLGLASNEQFF. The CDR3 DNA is TGTGCCAGCAGCTTGGGACTAGCGAGTAATGAGCAGTTCTTC.

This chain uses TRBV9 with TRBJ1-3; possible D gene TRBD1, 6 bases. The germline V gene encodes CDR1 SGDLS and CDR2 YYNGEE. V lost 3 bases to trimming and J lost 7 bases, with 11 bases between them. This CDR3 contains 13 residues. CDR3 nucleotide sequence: TGTGCCAGCAGCGCCACAGGGTATAACACCATATATTTT. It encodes CASSATGYNTIYF.

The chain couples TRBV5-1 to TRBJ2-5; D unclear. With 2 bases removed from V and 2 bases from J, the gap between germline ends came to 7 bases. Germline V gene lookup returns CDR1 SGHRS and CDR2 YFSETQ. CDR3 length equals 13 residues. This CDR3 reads CASSLAPQETQYF. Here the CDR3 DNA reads TGCGCCAGCAGCTTAGCCCCTCAAGAGACCCAGTACTTC. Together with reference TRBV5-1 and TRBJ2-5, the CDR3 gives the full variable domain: KAGVTQTPRYLIKTRGQQVTLSCSPISGHRSVSWYQQTPGQGLQFLFEYFSETQRNKGNFPGRFSGRQFSNSRSEMNVSTLELGDSALYLCASSLAPQETQYFGPGTRLLVL.

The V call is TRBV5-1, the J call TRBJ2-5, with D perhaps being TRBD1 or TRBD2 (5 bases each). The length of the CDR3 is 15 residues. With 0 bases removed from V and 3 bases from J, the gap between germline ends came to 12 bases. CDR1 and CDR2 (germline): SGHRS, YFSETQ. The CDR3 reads CASSLAQGREETQYF. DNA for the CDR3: TGCGCCAGCAGCTTGGCCCAGGGACGGGAAGAGACCCAGTACTTC.

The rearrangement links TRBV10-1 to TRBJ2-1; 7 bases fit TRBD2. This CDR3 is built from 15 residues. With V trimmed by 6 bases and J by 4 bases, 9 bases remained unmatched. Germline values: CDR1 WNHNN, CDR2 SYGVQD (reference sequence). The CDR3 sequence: CASSGAAGSYNEQFF. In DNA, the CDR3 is TGCGCCAGCAGCGGGGCAGCGGGGAGTTACAATGAGCAGTTCTTC.

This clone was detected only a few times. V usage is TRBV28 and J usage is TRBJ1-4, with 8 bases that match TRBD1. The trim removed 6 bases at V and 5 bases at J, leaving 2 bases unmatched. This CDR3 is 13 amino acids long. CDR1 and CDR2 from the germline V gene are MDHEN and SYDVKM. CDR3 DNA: TGTGCCAGCAGAGGACAGGGCAATGAAAAACTGTTTTTT. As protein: CASRGQGNEKLFF.

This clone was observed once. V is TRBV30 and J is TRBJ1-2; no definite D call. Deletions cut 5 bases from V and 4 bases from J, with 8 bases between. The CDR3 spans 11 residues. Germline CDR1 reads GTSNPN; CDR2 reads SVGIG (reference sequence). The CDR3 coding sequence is TGTGCCTGGCGCCCGGGCTATGGCTACACCTTC. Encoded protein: CAWRPGYGYTF.

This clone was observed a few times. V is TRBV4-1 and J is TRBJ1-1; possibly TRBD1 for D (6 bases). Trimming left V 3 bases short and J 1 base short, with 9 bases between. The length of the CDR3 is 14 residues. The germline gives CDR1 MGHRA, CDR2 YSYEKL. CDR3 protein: CASSHPGQNTEAFF. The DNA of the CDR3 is TGCGCCAGCAGCCACCCGGGACAGAACACTGAAGCTTTCTTT.

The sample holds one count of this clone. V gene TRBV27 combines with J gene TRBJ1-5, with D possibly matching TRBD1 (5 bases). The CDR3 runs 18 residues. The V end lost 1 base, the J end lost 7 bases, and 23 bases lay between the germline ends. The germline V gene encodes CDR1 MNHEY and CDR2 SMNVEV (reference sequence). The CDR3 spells CASSLWGRDEGGEQPQHF. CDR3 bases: TGTGCCAGCAGTTTATGGGGCAGGGACGAAGGAGGGGAACAGCCCCAGCATTTT.

The CDR3 DNA follows: TGTGCCAGCAGCGTCGGGACAGGTGGAACCGGGGAGCTGTTTTTT. Amino acid sequence: CASSVGTGGTGELFF. V gene TRBV9 combines with J gene TRBJ2-2; TRBD1 matches at 8 bases. The CDR3 runs to 15 residues. V trimming: 2 bases; J trimming: 5 bases; junction bases outside the gene matches: 5. The germline gives CDR1 SGDLS, CDR2 YYNGEE. The whole variable domain, remainder taken from reference TRBV9 and TRBJ2-2, is DSGVTQTPKHLITATGQRVTLRCSPRSGDLSVYWYQQSLDQGLQFLIQYYNGEERAKGNILERFSAQQFPDLHSELNLSSLELGDSALYFCASSVGTGGTGELFFGEGSRLTVL.

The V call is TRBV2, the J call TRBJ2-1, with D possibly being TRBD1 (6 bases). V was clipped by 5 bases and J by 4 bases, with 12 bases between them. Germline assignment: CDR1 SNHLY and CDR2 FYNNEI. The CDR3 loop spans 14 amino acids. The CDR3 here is CASSLDRSYNEQFF. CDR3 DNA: TGTGCCAGCAGTCTGGACAGATCGTACAATGAGCAGTTCTTC.

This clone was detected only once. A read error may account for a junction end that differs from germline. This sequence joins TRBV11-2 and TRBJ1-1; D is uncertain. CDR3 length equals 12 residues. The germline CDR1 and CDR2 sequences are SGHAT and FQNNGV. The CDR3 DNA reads TGTGTCAGCAGCTTAGAATTCACTGAAGCTTTCTTT. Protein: CVSSLEFTEAFF.

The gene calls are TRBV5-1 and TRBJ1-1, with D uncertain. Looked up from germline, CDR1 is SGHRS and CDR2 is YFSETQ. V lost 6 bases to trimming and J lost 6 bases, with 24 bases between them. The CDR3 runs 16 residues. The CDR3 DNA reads TGCGCCAGCAATTCCCGGGCCGCCCCTGCGAAGTCTGAAGCTTTCTTT. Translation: CASNSRAAPAKSEAFF.

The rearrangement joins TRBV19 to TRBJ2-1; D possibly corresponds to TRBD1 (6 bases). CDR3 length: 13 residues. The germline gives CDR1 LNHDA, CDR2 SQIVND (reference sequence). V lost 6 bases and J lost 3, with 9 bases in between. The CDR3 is CASRGRGYNEQFF. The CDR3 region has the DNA TGTGCCAGTAGGGGCAGGGGCTACAATGAGCAGTTCTTC.

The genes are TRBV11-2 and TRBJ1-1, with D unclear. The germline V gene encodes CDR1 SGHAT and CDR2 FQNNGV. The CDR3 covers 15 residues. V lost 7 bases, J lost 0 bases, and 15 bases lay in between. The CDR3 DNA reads TGTGCCAGCAACACGAATTGGGCAATGAACACTGAAGCTTTCTTT. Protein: CASNTNWAMNTEAFF. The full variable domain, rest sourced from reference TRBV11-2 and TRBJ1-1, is EAGVAQSPRYKIIEKRQSVAFWCNPISGHATLYWYQQILGQGPKLLIQFQNNGVVDDSQLPKDRFSAERLKGVDSTLKIQPAKLEDSAVYLCASNTNWAMNTEAFFGQGTRLTVV.

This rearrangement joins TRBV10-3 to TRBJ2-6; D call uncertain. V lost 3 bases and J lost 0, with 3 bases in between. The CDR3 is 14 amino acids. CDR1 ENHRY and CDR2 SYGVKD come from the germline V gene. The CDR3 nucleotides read TGTGCCATCAGTGATGGCTCTGGGGCCAACGTCCTGACTTTC. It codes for CAISDGSGANVLTF.

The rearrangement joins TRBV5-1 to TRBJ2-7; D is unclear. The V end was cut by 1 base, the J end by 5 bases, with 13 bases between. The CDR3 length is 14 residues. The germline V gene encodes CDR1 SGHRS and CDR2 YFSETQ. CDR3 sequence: CASSLPPGLHEQYF. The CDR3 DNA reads TGCGCCAGCAGCTTGCCGCCAGGTCTCCACGAGCAGTACTTC.

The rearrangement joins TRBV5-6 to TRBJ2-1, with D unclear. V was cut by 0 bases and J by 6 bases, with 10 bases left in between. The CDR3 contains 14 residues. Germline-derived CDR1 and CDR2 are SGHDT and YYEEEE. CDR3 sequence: CASSLGPVSNEQFF. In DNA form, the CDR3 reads TGTGCCAGCAGCTTGGGTCCGGTTTCCAATGAGCAGTTCTTC.

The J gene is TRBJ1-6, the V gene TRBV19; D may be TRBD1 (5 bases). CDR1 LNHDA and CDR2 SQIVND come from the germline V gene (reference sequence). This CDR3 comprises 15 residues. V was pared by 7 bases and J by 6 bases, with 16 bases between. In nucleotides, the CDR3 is TGTGCCAGTACTACATCGGGACGGAGTAATTCACCCCTCCACTTT. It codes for CASTTSGRSNSPLHF. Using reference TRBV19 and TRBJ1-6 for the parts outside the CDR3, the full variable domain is DGGITQSPKYLFRKEGQNVTLSCEQNLNHDAMYWYRQDPGQGLRLIYYSQIVNDFQKGDIAEGYSVSREKKESFPLTVTSAQKNPTAFYLCASTTSGRSNSPLHFGNGTRLTVT.

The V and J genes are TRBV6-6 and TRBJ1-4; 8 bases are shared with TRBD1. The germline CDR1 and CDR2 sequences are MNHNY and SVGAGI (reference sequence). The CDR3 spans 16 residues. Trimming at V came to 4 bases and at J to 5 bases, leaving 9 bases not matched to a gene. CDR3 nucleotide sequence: TGTGCCAGCAGTTCAGTCCGACAGGGGCCAAATGAAAAACTGTTTTTT. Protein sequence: CASSSVRQGPNEKLFF.

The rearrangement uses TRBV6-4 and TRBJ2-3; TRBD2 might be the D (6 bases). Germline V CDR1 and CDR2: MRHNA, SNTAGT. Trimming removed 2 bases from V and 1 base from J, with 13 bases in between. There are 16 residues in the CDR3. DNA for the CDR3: TGTGCCAGCAGTGACCTGGGGGGAGCGCGCACAGATACGCAGTATTTT. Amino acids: CASSDLGGARTDTQYF.

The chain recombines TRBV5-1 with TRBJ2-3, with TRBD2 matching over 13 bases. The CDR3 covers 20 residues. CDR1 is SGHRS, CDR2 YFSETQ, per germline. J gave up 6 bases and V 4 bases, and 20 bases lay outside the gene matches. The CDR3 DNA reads TGCGCCAGCAGCCGACCACCCGGGACTAGCGGGACCGGCAAGGGGGATACGCAGTATTTT. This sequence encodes CASSRPPGTSGTGKGDTQYF.

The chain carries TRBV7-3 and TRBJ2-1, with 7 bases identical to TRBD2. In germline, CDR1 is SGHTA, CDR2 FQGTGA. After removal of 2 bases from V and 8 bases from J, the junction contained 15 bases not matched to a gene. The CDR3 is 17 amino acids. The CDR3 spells CASSLFFGGRAGYEQFF. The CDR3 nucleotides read TGTGCCAGCAGCTTATTCTTTGGTGGGAGGGCGGGCTATGAGCAGTTCTTC. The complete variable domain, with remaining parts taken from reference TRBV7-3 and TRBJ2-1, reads GAGVSQTPSNKVTEKGKYVELRCDPISGHTALYWYRQSLGQGPEFLIYFQGTGAADDSGLPNDRFFAVRPEGSVSTLKIQRTERGDSAVYLCASSLFFGGRAGYEQFFGPGTRLTVL.

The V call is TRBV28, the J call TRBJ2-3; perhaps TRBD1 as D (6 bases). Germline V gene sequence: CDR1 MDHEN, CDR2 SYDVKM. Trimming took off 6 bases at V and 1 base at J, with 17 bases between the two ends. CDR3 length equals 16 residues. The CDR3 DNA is TGTGCCAGCAGCCCAACAGGGATGAGAGGCACAGATACGCAGTATTTT. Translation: CASSPTGMRGTDTQYF.

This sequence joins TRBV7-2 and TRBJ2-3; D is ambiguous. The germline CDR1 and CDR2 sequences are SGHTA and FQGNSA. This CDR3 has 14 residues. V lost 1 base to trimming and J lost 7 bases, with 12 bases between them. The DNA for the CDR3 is TGTGCCAGCAGCTTAGACAGCCTTGCTAATACGCAGTATTTT. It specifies CASSLDSLANTQYF.

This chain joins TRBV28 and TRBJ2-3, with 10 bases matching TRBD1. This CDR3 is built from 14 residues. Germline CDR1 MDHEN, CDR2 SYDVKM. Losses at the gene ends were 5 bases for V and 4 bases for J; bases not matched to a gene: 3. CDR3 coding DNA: TGTGCCAGCAGTGCGGACAGGGGGGCAGATACGCAGTATTTT. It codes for CASSADRGADTQYF.